Each of the 15 T cell receptor beta chains below was sequenced from the same sample in a study of identical twins. One entry per CDR3 protein, called by TCRdb with MiXCR from the 5' RACE reads. The sample has under 250,000 distinct CDR3 sequences; 6% to 8.5% are singletons. These data were likewise used in another study, on yellow fever vaccine responses in identical twins.

Sequencing was performed on CD8+ T cells sorted from blood. All receptors come from a woman aged 18-30 years in good health.

The chain links TRBV2 to TRBJ1-4, with D possibly TRBD1 on 6 matching bases. V dropped 6 bases and J dropped 1 base, with 12 bases sitting between them. This CDR3 comprises 15 residues. Per the germline V gene, CDR1 is SNHLY and CDR2 is FYNNEI. For the CDR3, the DNA is TGTGCCAGCAGGCCAGGAGGGGGAACTAATGAAAAACTGTTTTTT. Residues: CASRPGGGTNEKLFF.

This sequence joins TRBV11-2 and TRBJ2-3; D could derive from TRBD1 or TRBD2 (6 bases each). Per the germline V gene, CDR1 is SGHAT and CDR2 is FQNNGV. The CDR3 extends over 14 amino acids. V shed 6 bases and J shed 0 bases, with 10 bases lying between them. The CDR3 here is CASSRGDSTDTQYF. In DNA, the CDR3 is TGTGCCAGCAGTAGGGGGGATAGCACAGATACGCAGTATTTT. Full variable domain (outside the CDR3, taken from reference TRBV11-2 and TRBJ2-3): EAGVAQSPRYKIIEKRQSVAFWCNPISGHATLYWYQQILGQGPKLLIQFQNNGVVDDSQLPKDRFSAERLKGVDSTLKIQPAKLEDSAVYLCASSRGDSTDTQYFGPGTRLTVL.

The rearrangement uses TRBV7-9 and TRBJ1-1; a weak D match, TRBD1 (5 bases). V lost 1 base, J lost 3 bases, and 9 bases lay in between. Germline CDR1 reads SEHNR; CDR2 reads FQNEAQ (reference sequence). This CDR3 has 14 amino acids. The chain's CDR3 is CASSLGQRYTEAFF. The DNA for the CDR3 is TGTGCCAGCAGCTTAGGACAGAGATACACTGAAGCTTTCTTT.

There are many counts of this clonotype. The chain couples TRBV28 to TRBJ2-3; D ambiguous. Between the trimmed V and J ends, which lost 3 bases and 0 bases, there was a span of 22 bases. Germline assignment: CDR1 MDHEN and CDR2 SYDVKM. This CDR3 is 19 amino acids long. Here the CDR3 reads CASSFLAVVTTTSTDTQYF. DNA for the CDR3: TGTGCCAGCAGTTTCCTGGCTGTGGTTACAACAACTAGCACAGATACGCAGTATTTT.

The CDR3 nucleotides are TGTGCCAGCAGCTTAGCACTAGCGGCCAATGAGCAGTTCTTC. It translates to CASSLALAANEQFF. This chain links TRBV13 with TRBJ2-1; 8 nucleotides align to TRBD2. This CDR3 has 14 amino acids. J gave up 6 bases and V 1 base, and 2 bases lay outside the gene matches. Germline V gene data show CDR1 as PRHDT and CDR2 as FYEKMQ (reference sequence).

V gene TRBV27 combines with J gene TRBJ2-3, with TRBD2 identical over 11 bases. In germline, CDR1 is MNHEY, CDR2 SMNVEV (reference sequence). V trimming: 8 bases; J trimming: 1 base; junction bases outside the gene matches: 11. CDR3 length: 17 residues. CDR3 in DNA: TGTGCCAGCCTCCAATCGGCTAGCGGGAGGCGCACAGATACGCAGTATTTT. Its protein product is CASLQSASGRRTDTQYF.

This clonotype has only a few counts. V usage is TRBV6-8 and J usage is TRBJ2-2, with a weak D call TRBD2 (6 bases). The CDR3 has 16 amino acids. Deletions cut 0 bases from V and 2 bases from J, with 10 bases between. CDR1 and CDR2 from the germline V gene are MNHGY and SAAAGT. CDR3 region: CASSYSPGTNTGELFF. The CDR3 DNA sequence: TGTGCCAGCAGTTACTCTCCCGGGACTAACACCGGGGAGCTGTTTTTT.

The chain employs TRBV7-6 and TRBJ2-5; a weak D match, TRBD1 (5 bases). The germline V gene encodes CDR1 SGHVS and CDR2 FNYEAQ. CDR3 size: 15 residues. Trimming shortened V by 5 bases and J by 5 bases, and 18 bases separated the two germline ends. CDR3 DNA sequence: TGTGCCAGCAGCCCCTTTGAGCAGGGCAGGGAGACCCAGTACTTC. It codes for CASSPFEQGRETQYF.

This clonotype was counted between two and nine times. The rearrangement links TRBV29-1 to TRBJ2-7; a weak D match, TRBD1 (6 bases). The CDR3 runs to 12 residues. Trimming left V 3 bases short and J 3 bases short, with 9 bases between. Germline V gene sequence: CDR1 SQVTM, CDR2 ANQGSEA. This chain's CDR3 is CSVEGQHYEQYF. CDR3 in DNA: TGCAGCGTTGAGGGACAACACTACGAGCAGTACTTC.

This clonotype was recorded a few times. The V and J genes are TRBV20-1 and TRBJ1-4; possibly TRBD1 for D (5 bases). Germline V CDR1 and CDR2: DFQATT, SNEGSKA (reference sequence). Trimming removed 4 bases from V and 2 bases from J, with 8 bases in between. The CDR3 spans 13 residues. The CDR3 loop reads CSAKGVTNEKLFF. The CDR3 DNA is TGCAGTGCTAAAGGGGTTACTAATGAAAAACTGTTTTTT.

This clonotype showed up many times. The rearrangement joins TRBV12-3 or TRBV12-4 to TRBJ2-1, with D maybe TRBD2 (7 bases). Trimming removed 2 bases from V and 4 bases from J, with 12 bases in between. The CDR3 is 15 amino acids. CDR3 sequence reads: CASSLRGALYNEQFF. DNA for the CDR3: TGTGCCAGCAGTTTACGGGGGGCACTTTACAATGAGCAGTTCTTC.

In its sample, this clonotype was seen a few times. V and J are TRBV11-1 and TRBJ2-3; 8 positions match TRBD2. This CDR3 is 18 amino acids long. Germline loops: CDR1 SGHAT, CDR2 FQDESV (reference sequence). V shed 5 bases, J shed 7 bases, and the junction held 20 bases outside the gene matches. CDR3 loop: CASSPRSNIAGNVYTQYF. As DNA, the CDR3 is TGTGCCAGCAGCCCTCGAAGTAATATAGCGGGAAATGTATATACGCAGTATTTT. Full variable domain (rest looked up from reference TRBV11-1 and TRBJ2-3): EAEVAQSPRYKITEKSQAVAFWCDPISGHATLYWYRQILGQGPELLVQFQDESVVDDSQLPKDRFSAERLKGVDSTLKIQPAELGDSAMYLCASSPRSNIAGNVYTQYFGPGTRLTVL.

This clonotype has only a few counts. The chain combines TRBV27 with TRBJ1-1; tentatively, D is TRBD1 (5 bases). V lost 4 bases and J lost 2, with 11 bases in between. CDR3 size: 14 residues. In germline, CDR1 is MNHEY, CDR2 SMNVEV (reference sequence). This CDR3 reads CASSSLGDNTEAFF. CDR3 nucleotides: TGTGCCAGCAGTTCCTTGGGGGATAACACTGAAGCTTTCTTT.

This sequence joins TRBV10-2 and TRBJ2-5; 7 bases align to TRBD1. Trimming cost V 4 bases and J 1 base; bases outside gene matches: 6. The CDR3 loop spans 15 amino acids. CDR1 is WSHSY, CDR2 SAAADI, per germline. The CDR3 coding sequence is TGCGCCAGCAGTGCGACAGGGTCCCTCCAAGAGACCCAGTACTTC. Translation gives CASSATGSLQETQYF.

This clonotype has a count of ten or more. This chain uses TRBV20-1 with TRBJ1-2; 9 positions match TRBD1. The CDR3 is made up of 14 amino acids. Germline trimming cut 3 bases from V and 1 base from J; bases unmatched to any gene: 3. In germline, CDR1 is DFQATT, CDR2 SNEGSKA (reference sequence). This CDR3 reads CSASGTGNNYGYTF. The CDR3 DNA follows: TGCAGTGCTAGTGGGACAGGGAATAACTATGGCTACACCTTC.